The clone carrying this T cell receptor beta chain has ten or more counts. Its antigen remains unknown. The CDR3 totals 13 residues. Deletions cut 5 bases from V and 3 bases from J, with 10 bases between. Germline V gene sequence: CDR1 SGHTA, CDR2 FQGTGA. This entry comes from a study of blood T cells in healthy people across ages. Study outcomes and limitations: Unsorted PBMCs prevented conclusive naive versus antigen-experienced comparison.

The authors ran a second PCR of roughly 6 to 11 cycles using a sample-barcoded 5' primer and a J-beta primer mix. A single record per CDR3 protein comes from TCRdb applying MiXCR to the 5' RACE reads. The table shows 700,000 or so distinct CDR3 sequences, with around a fifth occurring only once. What was sequenced was blood. The V and J genes are TRBV7-3 and TRBJ1-1; a weak D match, TRBD1 (6 bases). This clonotype originated in an older man in good health. The CDR3 DNA reads as TGTGCCAGCAGCCCGCAGGGGTACACTGAAGCTTTCTTT. Translating it yields CASSPQGYTEAFF.